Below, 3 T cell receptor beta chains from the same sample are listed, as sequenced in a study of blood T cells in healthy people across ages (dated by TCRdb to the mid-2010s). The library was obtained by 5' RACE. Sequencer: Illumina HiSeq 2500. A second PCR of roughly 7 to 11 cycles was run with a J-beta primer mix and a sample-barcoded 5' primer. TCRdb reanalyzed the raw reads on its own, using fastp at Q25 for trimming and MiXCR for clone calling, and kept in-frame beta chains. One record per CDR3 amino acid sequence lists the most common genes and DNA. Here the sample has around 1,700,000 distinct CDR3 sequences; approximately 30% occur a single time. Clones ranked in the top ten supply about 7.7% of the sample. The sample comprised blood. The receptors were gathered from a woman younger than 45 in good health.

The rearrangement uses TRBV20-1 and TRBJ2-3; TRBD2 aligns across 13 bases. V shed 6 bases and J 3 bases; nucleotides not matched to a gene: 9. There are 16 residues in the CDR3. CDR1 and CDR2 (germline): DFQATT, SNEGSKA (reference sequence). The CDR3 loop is CSATLLAGGRTDTQYF. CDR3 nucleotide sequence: TGCAGTGCGACCCTACTAGCGGGAGGGAGGACAGATACGCAGTATTTT.

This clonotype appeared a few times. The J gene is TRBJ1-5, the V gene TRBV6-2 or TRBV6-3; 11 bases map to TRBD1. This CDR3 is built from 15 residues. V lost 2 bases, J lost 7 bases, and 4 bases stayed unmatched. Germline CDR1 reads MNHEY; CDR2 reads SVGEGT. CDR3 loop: CASSYLRDRGQPQHF. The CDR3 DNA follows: TGTGCCAGCAGTTACCTTCGGGACAGGGGGCAGCCCCAGCATTTT.

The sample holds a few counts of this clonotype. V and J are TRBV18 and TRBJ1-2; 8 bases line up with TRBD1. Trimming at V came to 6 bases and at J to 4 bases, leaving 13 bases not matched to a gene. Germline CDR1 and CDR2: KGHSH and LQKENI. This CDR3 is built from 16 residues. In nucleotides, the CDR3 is TGTGCCAGCTCGCCCGTTACCGGGACAGGAATCTATGGCTACACCTTC. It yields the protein CASSPVTGTGIYGYTF.